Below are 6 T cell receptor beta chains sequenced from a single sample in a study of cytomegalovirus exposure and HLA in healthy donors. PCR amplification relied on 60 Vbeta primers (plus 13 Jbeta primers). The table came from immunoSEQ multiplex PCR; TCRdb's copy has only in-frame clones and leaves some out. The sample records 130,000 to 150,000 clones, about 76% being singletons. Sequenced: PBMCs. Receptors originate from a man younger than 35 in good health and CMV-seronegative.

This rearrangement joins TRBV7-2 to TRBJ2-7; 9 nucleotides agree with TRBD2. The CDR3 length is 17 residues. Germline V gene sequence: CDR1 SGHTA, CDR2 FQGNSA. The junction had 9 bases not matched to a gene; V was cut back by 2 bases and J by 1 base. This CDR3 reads CASSLKGQTSGSYEQYF. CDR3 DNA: TGTGCCAGCAGCTTAAAAGGACAGACTAGCGGTTCCTACGAGCAGTACTTC.

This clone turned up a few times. Here the CDR3 reads CASSLAGTDSFNQPQHF. The CDR3 region has the DNA TGTGCCAGCAGCTTAGCGGGGACAGACTCTTTCAATCAGCCCCAGCATTTT. The chain employs TRBV7-8 and TRBJ1-5, with 7 bases that match TRBD1. This CDR3 is built from 17 residues. V trimming: 0 bases; J trimming: 3 bases; junction bases outside the gene matches: 8. Germline V gives CDR1 SGHVS, CDR2 FQNEAQ.

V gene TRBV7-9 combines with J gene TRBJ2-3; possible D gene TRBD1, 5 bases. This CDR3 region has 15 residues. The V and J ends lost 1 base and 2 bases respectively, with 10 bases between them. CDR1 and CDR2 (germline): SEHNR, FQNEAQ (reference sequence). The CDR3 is CASSLGGGHTDTQYF. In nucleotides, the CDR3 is TGTGCCAGCAGCTTAGGGGGCGGACACACAGATACGCAGTATTTT.

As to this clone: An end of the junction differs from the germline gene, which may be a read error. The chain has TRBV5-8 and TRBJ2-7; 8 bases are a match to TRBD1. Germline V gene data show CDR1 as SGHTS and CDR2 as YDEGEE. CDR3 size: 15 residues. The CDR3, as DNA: TGTGCCAGCAGCCTGCATAGGGACAGGAGATACGAGCAGCACTTC. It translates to CASSLHRDRRYEQHF. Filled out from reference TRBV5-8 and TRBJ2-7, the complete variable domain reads EAGVTQSPTHLIKTRGQQATLRCSPISGHTSVYWYQQALGLGLQFLLWYDEGEERNRGNFPPRFSGRQFPNYSSELNVNALELEDSALYLCASSLHRDRRYEQHFGPGTRLTVT.

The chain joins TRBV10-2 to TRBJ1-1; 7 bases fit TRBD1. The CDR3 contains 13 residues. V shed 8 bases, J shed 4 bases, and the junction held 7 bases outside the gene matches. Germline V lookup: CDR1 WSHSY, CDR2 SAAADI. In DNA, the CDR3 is TGCGCCAGCCAGACAGGGTACGGCACTGAAGCTTTCTTT. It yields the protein CASQTGYGTEAFF.

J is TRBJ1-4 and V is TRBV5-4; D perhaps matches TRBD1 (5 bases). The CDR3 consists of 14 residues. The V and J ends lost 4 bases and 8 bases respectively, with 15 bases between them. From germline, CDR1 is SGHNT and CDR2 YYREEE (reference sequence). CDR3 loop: CASSNPTVQEKLFF. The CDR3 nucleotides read TGTGCCAGCAGCAACCCGACAGTACAGGAAAAACTGTTTTTT.